This section outlines one T cell receptor (beta chain) sequence together with its context. Germline assignment: CDR1 SEHNR and CDR2 FQNEAQ (reference sequence). The J segment lost 5 bases and the V segment lost 5 bases, leaving 8 bases of the junction unmatched. The CDR3 spans 16 residues. This sample stems from a study of blood T cell repertoires in COVID-19. Overall study context: The United States, Italy and Spain were the sources of the acute and convalescent COVID-19 samples.

Original data processing: Nucleated cell number was recorded as an estimate derived from reference gene primer amplification. TCRdb keeps only in-frame clones here, not all; method: immunoSEQ multiplex PCR. The DNA was the basis for D and trimming; V, J and clone size are from that table. The sample holds approximately 310,000 clones; around nine tenths are singletons and the top ten take about 5%. Sequenced: PBMCs or T cells enriched from blood (not recorded which). The V call is TRBV7-9, the J call TRBJ2-2, with TRBD1 matching over 10 bases. The receptor was isolated from a man in his 60s who had recovered from COVID-19. CDR3 bases: TGTGCCAGCAGCGCCGACAGGGGGCTTGGTACCGGGGAGCTGTTTTTT. The encoded protein is CASSADRGLGTGELFF.